This TCR beta chain was documented in a study of blood T cells in healthy people across ages (dated by TCRdb to about 2015). For context, the study as a whole: Template switching captured roughly one uniquely barcoded TCR beta cDNA molecule per two T cells in model experiments. To track age-related changes in TCR beta repertoire diversity, the study relied on deep sequencing normalized with unique cDNA molecular identifiers. The study analyzed two additional independent replicas of 1 million unique cDNA reads from the same blood draw for two donors, one aged 18 to 29 and one aged 80 or older. To avoid experimental bias, donors of different ages were distributed randomly across sequencing lanes. The donors were divided into four age groups: young (average about 15 years), middle-aged (about 39), aged (about 56) and long-lived (roughly 88).

The approximately 40 donors, aged about 6 to 90 years, were systemically healthy Caucasian individuals from Russia. Each donor gave roughly 9.5 milliliters of peripheral blood, collected into EDTA-treated Vacutainer tubes. Ficoll-Paque density-gradient centrifugation was used to isolate PBMCs, with at least 6 million obtained per sample. Trizol reagent was used to extract total RNA from the PBMCs, yielding at least 5.5 micrograms per sample. For every donor, flow cytometry on a PBMC aliquot measured the percentage of naive CD45RAhigh/CD27high T cells. Paper-wide results and their limitations: Since profiling was done on bulk unsorted PBMCs, naive and antigen-experienced compartments could not be conclusively compared. Donor CMV infection status was unknown, potentially confounding age-related changes in expanded clonotypes. Estimates of total diversity based on one million sequenced T cells were considered lower bounds and underestimates. As age increased, observed TCR beta diversity per million T cells dropped in a roughly linear way, and a significant reduction was already evident by age 40. The percentage of naive T cells measured by flow cytometry correlated strongly with observed TCR beta diversity. The long-lived group showed more naive CD4+ T cells, fewer expanded clones and increased TCR diversity than the aged group, suggesting age selection.

Comment on this clonotype: No antigen is known for it. Base qualities are not at hand, and no much larger clone is one base apart.

The method was 5' RACE. The run used an Illumina HiSeq 2500. A second PCR of roughly 6 to 12 cycles was run with a J-beta primer mix and a sample-barcoded 5' primer. A template-switch 5' adaptor carrying 12 random nucleotides introduced a unique molecular identifier onto each TCR beta cDNA molecule. Each sample yielded at least 2.5 million CDR3-containing paired-end reads. First-strand cDNA synthesis was performed from all RNA using the Mint cDNA synthesis kit, with priming by a TRBC-specific oligonucleotide. All cDNA was treated with uracil-DNA glycosylase and then went through a first 18-cycle PCR with the universal primers M1SS and BC2_uni_R. Under the source paper's analysis protocol: Normalization of each sample was performed by random selection of 1 million high-quality reads, each carrying a distinct molecular identifier. Instead of being binned into consensus sequences, reads with shared molecular identifiers were discarded. MiTCR, with a Q25 quality threshold and the strictest error-elimination algorithm, was used for CDR3 identification, clonotype clustering and error correction. A nonparametric unseen species model using Euler transformation provided a lower-bound estimate of total TCR beta diversity. The public sequencing data were trimmed at Q25 with fastp and processed into clonotypes with MiXCR by TCRdb, which kept only in-frame beta chains. For every CDR3 protein sequence, its rows merge into one entry that carries the most common genes and DNA. The authors' filters were not applied to this entry. The sample table lists 700,000 to 900,000 distinct CDR3 sequences, 40% to 65% of them with a count of one. The leading ten clones occupy 40% to 50% of the sample.

The sample taken for sequencing was blood. This sequence originates from a man aged 80 or over in good health.

At the DNA level, the sequence is TGTGCCAGCATTACCTGGGCTGGGGCCAACGTCCTGACTTTC. Translated, this is CASITWAGANVLTF. The receptor chain draws on TRBV6-1 and TRBJ2-6; the D gene lacks a confident call. From a lookup of the germline V gene, CDR1 and CDR2 are MNHNS and SASEGT. Spanning cysteine to phenylalanine, the CDR3 consists of 14 amino acids. The kept DNA is CDR3 alone, 42 bases in frame from the first base. The junction carries 9 bases between V and J, which are trimmed by 7 bases and 2 bases respectively.